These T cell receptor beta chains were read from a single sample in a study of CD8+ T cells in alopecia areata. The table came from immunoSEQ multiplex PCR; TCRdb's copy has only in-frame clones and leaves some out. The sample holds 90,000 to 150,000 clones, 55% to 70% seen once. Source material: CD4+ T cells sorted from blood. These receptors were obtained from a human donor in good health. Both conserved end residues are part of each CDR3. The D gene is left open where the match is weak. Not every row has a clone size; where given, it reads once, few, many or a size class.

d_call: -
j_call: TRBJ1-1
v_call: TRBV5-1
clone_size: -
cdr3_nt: TGCGCCAGCAGCTTGGCCTCGGACTGGCGGAACACTGAAGCTTTCTTT
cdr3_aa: CASSLASDWRNTEAFF

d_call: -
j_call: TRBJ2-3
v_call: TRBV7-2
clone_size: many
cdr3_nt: TGTGCCAGCAGCTTAGGTGGGGTAGGGGGTCCAGATACGCAGTATTTT
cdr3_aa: CASSLGGVGGPDTQYF

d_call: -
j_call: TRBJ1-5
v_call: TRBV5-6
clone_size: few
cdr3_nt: TGTGCCAGCAGCTTGTGGGACGCGAACACCAATCAGCCCCAGCATTTT
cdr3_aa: CASSLWDANTNQPQHF

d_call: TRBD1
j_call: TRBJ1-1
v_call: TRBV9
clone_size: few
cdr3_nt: TGTGCCAGCAGCCCCTACAGGGGCAAGGGAAACACTGAAGCTTTCTTT
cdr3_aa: CASSPYRGKGNTEAFF

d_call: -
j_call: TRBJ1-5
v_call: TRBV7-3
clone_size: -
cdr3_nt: TGTGCCAGCAGCTCGGGGCCGAATCAGCCCCAGCATTTT
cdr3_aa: CASSSGPNQPQHF

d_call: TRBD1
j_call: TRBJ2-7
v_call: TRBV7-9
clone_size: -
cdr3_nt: TGTGCCGCCGCTCCTGGGGGACAGGGGCCCTACGAGCAGTACTTC
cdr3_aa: CAAAPGGQGPYEQYF

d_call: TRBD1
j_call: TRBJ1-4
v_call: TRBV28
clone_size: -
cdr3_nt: TGTGCCAGCAGTCCCCCCGGACAGGGAAAAGAAAAACTGTTTTTT
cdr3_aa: CASSPPGQGKEKLFF

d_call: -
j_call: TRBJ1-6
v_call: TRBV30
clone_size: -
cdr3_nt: TGTGCCTGGAGCTTAACCCGGGACGGCTCCATCCATTCACCCCTCCACTTT
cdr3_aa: CAWSLTRDGSIHSPLHF

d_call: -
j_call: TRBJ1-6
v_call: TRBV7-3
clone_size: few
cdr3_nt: TGTGCCAGCAGCTTCGGTAATTCACCCCTCCACTTT
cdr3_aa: CASSFGNSPLHF

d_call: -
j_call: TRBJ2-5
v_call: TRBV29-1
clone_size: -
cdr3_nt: TGCAGCGTTGGGGAAGAGACCCAGTACTTC
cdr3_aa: CSVGEETQYF

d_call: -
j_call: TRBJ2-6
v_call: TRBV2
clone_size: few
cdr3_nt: TGTGCCAGCGTCTTCGAGGCTGGGGCCAACGTCCTGACTTTC
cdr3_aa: CASVFEAGANVLTF

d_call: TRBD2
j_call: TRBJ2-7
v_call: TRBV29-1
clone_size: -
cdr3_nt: TGCAGCGTTTCTAGCGGGATCCCCGAGCAGTACTTC
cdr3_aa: CSVSSGIPEQYF

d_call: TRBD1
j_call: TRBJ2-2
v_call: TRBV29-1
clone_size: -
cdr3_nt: TGCAGCGCAGTGCTTGCGACAGGGCAGTTCACCGGGGAGCTGTTTTTT
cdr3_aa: CSAVLATGQFTGELFF

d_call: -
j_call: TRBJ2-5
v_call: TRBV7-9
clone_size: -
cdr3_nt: TGTGCCAGTGTCGCCGGGACCATGGGCGAGACCCAGTACTTC
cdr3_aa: CASVAGTMGETQYF

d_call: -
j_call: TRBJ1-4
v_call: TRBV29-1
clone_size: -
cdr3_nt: TGCAGCGTTGAAGGGAAGACTAATGAAAAACTGTTTTTT
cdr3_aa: CSVEGKTNEKLFF

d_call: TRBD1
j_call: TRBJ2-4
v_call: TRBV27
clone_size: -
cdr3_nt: TGTGCCAGCAGTCTCGACAGGGGGCTGGCCAAAAACATTCAGTACTTC
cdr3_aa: CASSLDRGLAKNIQYF

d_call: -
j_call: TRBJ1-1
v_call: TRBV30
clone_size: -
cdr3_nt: TGTGCCTGGGGACGAGGAGAAGCTTTCTTT
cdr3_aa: CAWGRGEAFF

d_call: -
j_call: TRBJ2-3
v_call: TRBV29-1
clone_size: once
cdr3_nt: TGCAGCGCCGTGTCACTGCCCACAGATACGCAGTATTTT
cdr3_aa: CSAVSLPTDTQYF

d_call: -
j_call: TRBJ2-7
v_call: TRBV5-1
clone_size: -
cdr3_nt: TGCGCCAGCAGCTTGTTCAGTACATCCTACGAGCAGTACTTC
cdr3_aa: CASSLFSTSYEQYF

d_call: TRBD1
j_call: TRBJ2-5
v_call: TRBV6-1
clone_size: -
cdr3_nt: TGTGCCAGCAGGAGCGGGACAGGGATCGTGGAGACCCAGTACTTC
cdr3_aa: CASRSGTGIVETQYF

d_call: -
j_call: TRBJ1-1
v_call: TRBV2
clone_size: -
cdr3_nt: TGTGCCAGCAGTGTCGAGGGGGAGTTCGTCTTAGCTTTCTTT
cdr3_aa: CASSVEGEFVLAFF

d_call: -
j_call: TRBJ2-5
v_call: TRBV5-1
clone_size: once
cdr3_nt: TGCGCCAGCAGCCCTGGCGAGCAAGAGACCCAGTACTTC
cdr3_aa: CASSPGEQETQYF

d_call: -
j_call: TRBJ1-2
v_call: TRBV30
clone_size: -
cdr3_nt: TGTGCCTGGAAAACAGGGAGGACTGCTAACTATGGCTACACCTTC
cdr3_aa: CAWKTGRTANYGYTF

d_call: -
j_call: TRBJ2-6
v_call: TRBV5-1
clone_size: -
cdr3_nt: TGCGCCAGCAGCTTGGTTGAGTCTGGGGCCAACGTCCTGACTTTC
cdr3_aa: CASSLVESGANVLTF

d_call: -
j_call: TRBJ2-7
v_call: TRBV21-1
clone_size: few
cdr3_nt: TGTGCCAGCAGTAGGGAGTACTACGAGCAGTACTTC
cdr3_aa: CASSREYYEQYF

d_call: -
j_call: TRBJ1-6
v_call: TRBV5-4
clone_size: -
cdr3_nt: TGTGCCAGCAGCTCAGGACTAGCGGGTTCACCCCTCCACTTT
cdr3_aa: CASSSGLAGSPLHF

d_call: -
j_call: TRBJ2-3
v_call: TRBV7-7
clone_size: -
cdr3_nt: TGTGCCAGCAGTCGTGGACTGAGCACAGATACGCAGTATTTT
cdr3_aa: CASSRGLSTDTQYF

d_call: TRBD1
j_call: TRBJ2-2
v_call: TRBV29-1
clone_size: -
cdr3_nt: TGCAGCGTTGAAGATCTGTTGGGGGACAGTAACACCGGGGAGCTGTTTTTT
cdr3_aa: CSVEDLLGDSNTGELFF

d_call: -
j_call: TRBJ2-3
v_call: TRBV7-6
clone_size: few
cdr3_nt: TGTGCCAGCAGCCCGAGCCGGGCAGATACGCAGTATTTT
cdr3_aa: CASSPSRADTQYF

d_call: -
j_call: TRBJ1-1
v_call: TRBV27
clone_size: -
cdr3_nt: TGTGCCAGTCAGGGTGGGGGCACTGAAGCTTTCTTT
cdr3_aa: CASQGGGTEAFF

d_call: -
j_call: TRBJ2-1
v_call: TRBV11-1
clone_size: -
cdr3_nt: TGTGCCAGCAGCCAAACGGAGCAGCAGTTCTTC
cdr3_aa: CASSQTEQQFF

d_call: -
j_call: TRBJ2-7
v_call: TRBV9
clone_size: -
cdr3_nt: TGTGCCAGCAGCGTAGGGTCAGGGGGGTTCCCCTACGAGCAGTACTTC
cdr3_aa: CASSVGSGGFPYEQYF

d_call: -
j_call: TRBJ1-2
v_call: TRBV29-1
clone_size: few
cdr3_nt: TGCAGCGTTCCCATCGGGTCGTCGCCGAGGGGCTACACCTTC
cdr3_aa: CSVPIGSSPRGYTF

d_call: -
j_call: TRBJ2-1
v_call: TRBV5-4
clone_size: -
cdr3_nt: TGTGCCAGCAGCTCCGACCCCGGGACCCAAAATGAGCAGTTCTTC
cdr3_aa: CASSSDPGTQNEQFF

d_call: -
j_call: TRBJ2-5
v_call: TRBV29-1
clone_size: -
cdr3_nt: TGCAGCGTGGTTCAGGGATCTGTGGAGACCCAGTACTTC
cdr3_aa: CSVVQGSVETQYF

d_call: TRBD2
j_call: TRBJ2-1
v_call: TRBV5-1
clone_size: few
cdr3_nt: TGCGCCAGCAGCTTGGCCGCGGCGGGGGGGAGGAATGAGCAGTTCTTC
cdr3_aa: CASSLAAAGGRNEQFF

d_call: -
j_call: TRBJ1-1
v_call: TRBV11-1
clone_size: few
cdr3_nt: TGTGCCAGCAGCTTCAGTGGCGGGACTGAAGCTTTCTTT
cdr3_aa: CASSFSGGTEAFF

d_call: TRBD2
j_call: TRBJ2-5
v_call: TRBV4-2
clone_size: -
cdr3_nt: TGTGCCAGCAGCCAGGCAGGACTAGCCCAAGAGACCCAGTACTTC
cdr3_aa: CASSQAGLAQETQYF

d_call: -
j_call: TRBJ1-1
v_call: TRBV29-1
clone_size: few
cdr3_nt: TGCAGCGTTTTACAGGGCGGAGGCATGAACACTGAAGCTTTCTTT
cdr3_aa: CSVLQGGGMNTEAFF

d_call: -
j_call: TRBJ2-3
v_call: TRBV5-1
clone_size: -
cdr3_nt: TGCGCCAGCAGCCCCGGGAGCACAGATACGCAGTATTTT
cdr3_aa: CASSPGSTDTQYF

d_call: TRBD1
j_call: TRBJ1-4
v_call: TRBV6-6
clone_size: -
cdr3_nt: TGTGCCAGCAGGTCTGGGACAGGCGAAAAACTGTTTTTT
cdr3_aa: CASRSGTGEKLFF

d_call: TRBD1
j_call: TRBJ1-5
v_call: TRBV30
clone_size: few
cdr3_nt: TGTGCCTGGAGTTCCGGACAGGGGTGGCGCAATCAGCCCCAGCATTTT
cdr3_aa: CAWSSGQGWRNQPQHF

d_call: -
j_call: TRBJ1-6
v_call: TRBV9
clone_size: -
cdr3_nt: TGTGCCAGCAGCGCCGACCGGACGAATAATTCACCCCTCCACTTT
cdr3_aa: CASSADRTNNSPLHF